The text below deals with one T cell receptor beta chain. This sample is drawn from a study of spatial heterogeneity in lung cancer. The germline gives CDR1 SEHNR, CDR2 FQNEAQ (reference sequence). The CDR3 runs 12 residues. The V and J ends lost 7 bases and 0 bases respectively, with 7 bases between them. This sample's time point: blood at routine non-recurrence follow-up after resection. The input material, whole RNA from tumor, nontumor lung or frozen PBMC, was sequenced unsorted. TCRdb itself ran the 5' RACE reads through MiXCR, one entry per CDR3 protein. The data contain some 110,000 distinct CDR3 sequences, more than 10% of them singletons.

The chain employs TRBV7-9 and TRBJ2-7, with no clear D. This sequence was found in a male donor with early-stage non-small cell lung cancer. Sequencing was performed on PBMCs, taken at follow-up. The CDR3 protein is CASTSSSYEQYF. CDR3 nucleotide sequence: TGTGCCAGCACCTCGAGCTCCTACGAGCAGTACTTC.